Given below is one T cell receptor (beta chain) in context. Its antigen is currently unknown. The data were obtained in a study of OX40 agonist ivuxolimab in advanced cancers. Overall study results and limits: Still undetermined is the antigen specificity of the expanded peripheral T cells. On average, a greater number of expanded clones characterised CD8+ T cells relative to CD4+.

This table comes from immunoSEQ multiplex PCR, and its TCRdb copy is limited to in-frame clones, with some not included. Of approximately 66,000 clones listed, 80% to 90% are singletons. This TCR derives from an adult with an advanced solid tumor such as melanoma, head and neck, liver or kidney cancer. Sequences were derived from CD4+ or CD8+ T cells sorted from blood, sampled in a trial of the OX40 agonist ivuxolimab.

Here the CDR3 reads CASSLYLNTEAFF. The DNA for the CDR3 is TGTGCCAGCAGCTTGTATTTGAACACTGAAGCTTTCTTT. The chain combines TRBV5-5 with TRBJ1-1; no clear D gene. This CDR3 contains 13 residues. Germline V lookup: CDR1 SGHKS, CDR2 YYEKEE (reference sequence). Trimming left V 1 base short and J 0 bases short, with 4 bases between.